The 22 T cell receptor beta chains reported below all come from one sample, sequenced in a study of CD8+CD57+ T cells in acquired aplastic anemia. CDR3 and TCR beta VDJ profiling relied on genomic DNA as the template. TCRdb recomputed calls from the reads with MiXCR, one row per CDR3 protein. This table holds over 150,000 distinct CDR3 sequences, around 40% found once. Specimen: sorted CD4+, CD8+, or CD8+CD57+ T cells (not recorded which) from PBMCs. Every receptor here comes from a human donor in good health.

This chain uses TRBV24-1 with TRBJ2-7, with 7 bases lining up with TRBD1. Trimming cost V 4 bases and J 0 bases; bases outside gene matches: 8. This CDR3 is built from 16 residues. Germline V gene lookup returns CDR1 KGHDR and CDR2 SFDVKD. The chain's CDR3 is CATSEKLDRASYEQYF. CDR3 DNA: TGTGCCACCAGTGAAAAGCTAGACAGGGCCTCCTACGAGCAGTACTTC.

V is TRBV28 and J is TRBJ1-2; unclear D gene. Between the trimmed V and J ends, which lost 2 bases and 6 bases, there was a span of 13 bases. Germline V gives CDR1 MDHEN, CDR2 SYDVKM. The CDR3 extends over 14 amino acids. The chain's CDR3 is CASSLGVGGNGYTF. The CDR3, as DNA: TGTGCCAGCAGTTTAGGGGTCGGCGGTAATGGCTACACCTTC.

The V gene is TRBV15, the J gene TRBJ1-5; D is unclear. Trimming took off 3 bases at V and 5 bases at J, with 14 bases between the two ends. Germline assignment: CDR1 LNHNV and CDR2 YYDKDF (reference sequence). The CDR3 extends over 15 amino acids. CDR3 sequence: CATSSGGYEDQPQHF. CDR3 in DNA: TGTGCCACCAGCAGTGGAGGTTACGAGGATCAGCCCCAGCATTTT.

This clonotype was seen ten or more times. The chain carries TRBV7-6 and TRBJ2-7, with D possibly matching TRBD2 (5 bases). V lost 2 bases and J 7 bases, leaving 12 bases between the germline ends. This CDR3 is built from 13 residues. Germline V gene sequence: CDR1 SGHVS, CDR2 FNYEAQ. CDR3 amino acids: CASSLLRDPEQYF. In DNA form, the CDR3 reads TGTGCCAGCAGCTTACTCCGGGATCCAGAGCAGTACTTC.

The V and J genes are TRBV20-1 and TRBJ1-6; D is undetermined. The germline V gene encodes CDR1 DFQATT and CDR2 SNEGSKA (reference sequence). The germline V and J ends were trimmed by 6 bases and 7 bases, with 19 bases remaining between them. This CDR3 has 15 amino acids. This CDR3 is CSAPDFGQVNSPLHF. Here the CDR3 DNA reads TGCAGTGCCCCAGATTTTGGGCAGGTCAATTCACCCCTCCACTTT.

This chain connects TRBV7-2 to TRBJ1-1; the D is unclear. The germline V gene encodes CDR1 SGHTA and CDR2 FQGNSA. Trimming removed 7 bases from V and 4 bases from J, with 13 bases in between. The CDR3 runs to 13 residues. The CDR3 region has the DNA TGTGCCAGCATCCCCGATCGGGCCACTGAAGCTTTCTTT. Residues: CASIPDRATEAFF.

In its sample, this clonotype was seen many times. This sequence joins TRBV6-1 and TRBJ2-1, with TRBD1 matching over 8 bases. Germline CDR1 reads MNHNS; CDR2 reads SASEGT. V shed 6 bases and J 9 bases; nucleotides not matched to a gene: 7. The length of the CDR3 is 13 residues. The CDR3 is CASSRDRSGEQFF. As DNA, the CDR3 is TGTGCCAGCAGCCGGGACAGGTCGGGTGAGCAGTTCTTC.

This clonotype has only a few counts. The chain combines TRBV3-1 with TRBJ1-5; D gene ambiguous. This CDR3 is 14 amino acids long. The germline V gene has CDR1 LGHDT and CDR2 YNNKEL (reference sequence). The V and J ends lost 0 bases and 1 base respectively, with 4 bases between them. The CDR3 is CASSQDISNQPQHF. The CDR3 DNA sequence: TGTGCCAGCAGCCAAGATATAAGCAATCAGCCCCAGCATTTT.

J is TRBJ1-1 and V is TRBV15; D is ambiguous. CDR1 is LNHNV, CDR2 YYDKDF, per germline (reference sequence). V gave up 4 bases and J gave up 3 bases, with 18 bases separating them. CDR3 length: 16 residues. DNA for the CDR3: TGTGCCACCAGCACAGACGAGGAGAGGTGGGACACTGAAGCTTTCTTT. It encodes CATSTDEERWDTEAFF.

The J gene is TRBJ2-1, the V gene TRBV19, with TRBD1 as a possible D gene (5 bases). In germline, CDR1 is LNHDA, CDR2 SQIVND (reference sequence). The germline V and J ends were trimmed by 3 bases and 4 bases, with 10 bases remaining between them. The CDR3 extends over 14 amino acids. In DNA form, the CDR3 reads TGTGCCAGTAGTATGTGGCAGGGTTACAATGAGCAGTTCTTC. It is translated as CASSMWQGYNEQFF.

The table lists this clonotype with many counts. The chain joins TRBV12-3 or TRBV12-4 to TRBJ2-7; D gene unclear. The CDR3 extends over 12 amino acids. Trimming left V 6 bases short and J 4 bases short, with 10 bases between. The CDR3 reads CASSRLWYEQYF. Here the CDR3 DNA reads TGTGCCAGCAGCCGACTCTGGTACGAGCAGTACTTC.

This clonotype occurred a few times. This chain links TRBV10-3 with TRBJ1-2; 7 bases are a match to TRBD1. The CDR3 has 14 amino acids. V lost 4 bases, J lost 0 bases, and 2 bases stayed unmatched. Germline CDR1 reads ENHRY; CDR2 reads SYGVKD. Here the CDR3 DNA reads TGTGCCATCAGTGGGGGACAGACTAACTATGGCTACACCTTC. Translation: CAISGGQTNYGYTF.

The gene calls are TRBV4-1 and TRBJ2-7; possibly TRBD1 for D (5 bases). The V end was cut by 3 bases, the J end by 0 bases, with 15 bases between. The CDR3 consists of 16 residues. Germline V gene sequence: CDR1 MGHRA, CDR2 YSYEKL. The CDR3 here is CASSQSQGSISYEQYF. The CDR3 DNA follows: TGCGCCAGCAGCCAGTCCCAGGGCTCAATCTCCTACGAGCAGTACTTC.

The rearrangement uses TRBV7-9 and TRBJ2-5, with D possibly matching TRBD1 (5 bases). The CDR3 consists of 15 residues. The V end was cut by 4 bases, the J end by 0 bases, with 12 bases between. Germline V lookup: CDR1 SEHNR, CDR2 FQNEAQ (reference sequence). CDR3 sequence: CASSSDSLYQETQYF. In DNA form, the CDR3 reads TGTGCCAGCAGCTCAGACAGCCTTTACCAAGAGACCCAGTACTTC.

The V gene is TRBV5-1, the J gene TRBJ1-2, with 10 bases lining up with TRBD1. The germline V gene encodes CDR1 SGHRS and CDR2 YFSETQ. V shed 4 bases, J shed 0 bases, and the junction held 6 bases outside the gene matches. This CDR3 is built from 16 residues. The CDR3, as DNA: TGCGCCAGCAGCCCGACGGGGACAGGGGCTAACTATGGCTACACCTTC. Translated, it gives CASSPTGTGANYGYTF. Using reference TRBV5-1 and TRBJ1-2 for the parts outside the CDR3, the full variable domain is KAGVTQTPRYLIKTRGQQVTLSCSPISGHRSVSWYQQTPGQGLQFLFEYFSETQRNKGNFPGRFSGRQFSNSRSEMNVSTLELGDSALYLCASSPTGTGANYGYTFGSGTRLTVV.

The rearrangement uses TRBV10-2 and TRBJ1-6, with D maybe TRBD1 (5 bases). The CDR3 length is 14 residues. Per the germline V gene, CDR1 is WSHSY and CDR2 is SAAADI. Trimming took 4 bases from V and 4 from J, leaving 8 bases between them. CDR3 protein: CASSAGQYNSPLHF. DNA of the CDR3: TGCGCCAGCAGTGCAGGGCAGTATAATTCACCCCTCCACTTT.

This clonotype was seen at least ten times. CDR3: CASSTPKGLNEKLFF. The CDR3 DNA reads as TGTGCCAGTAGTACACCCAAGGGACTAAATGAAAAACTGTTTTTT. The chain recombines TRBV19 with TRBJ1-4, with D perhaps TRBD1 (5 bases). CDR3 size: 15 residues. CDR1 and CDR2 (germline): LNHDA, SQIVND (reference sequence). The ends were cut back, 4 bases at V and 5 bases at J, with 14 bases in the middle.

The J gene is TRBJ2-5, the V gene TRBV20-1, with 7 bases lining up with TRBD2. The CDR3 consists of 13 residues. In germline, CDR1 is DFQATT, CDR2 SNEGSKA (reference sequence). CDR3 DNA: TGCAGCTTAACCCCGGGGGGCCAAGAGACCCAGTACTTC. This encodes CSLTPGGQETQYF.

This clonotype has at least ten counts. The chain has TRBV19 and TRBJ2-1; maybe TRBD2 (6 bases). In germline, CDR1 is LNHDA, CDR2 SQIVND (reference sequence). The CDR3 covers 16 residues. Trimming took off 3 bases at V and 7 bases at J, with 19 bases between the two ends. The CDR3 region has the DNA TGTGCCAGTAGTATCAACGGACTAACCTCAAGGAATGAGCAGTTCTTC. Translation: CASSINGLTSRNEQFF.

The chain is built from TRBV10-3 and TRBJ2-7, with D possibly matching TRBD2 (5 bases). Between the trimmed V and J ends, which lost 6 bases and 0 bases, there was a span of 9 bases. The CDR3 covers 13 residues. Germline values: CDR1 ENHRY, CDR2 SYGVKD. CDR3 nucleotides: TGTGCCATCAGCGGACTCAGCTCCTACGAGCAGTACTTC. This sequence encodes CAISGLSSYEQYF.

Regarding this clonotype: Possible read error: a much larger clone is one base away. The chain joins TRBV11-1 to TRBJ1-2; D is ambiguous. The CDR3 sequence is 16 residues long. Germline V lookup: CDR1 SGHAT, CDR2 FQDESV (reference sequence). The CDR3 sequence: CASSLNPGIVNYGCTF. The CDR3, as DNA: TGTGCCAGCAGCTTAAACCCGGGAATCGTAAACTATGGCTGCACCTTC. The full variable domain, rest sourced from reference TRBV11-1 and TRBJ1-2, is EAEVAQSPRYKITEKSQAVAFWCDPISGHATLYWYRQILGQGPELLVQFQDESVVDDSQLPKDRFSAERLKGVDSTLKIQPAELGDSAMYLCASSLNPGIVNYGCTFGSGTRLTVV.

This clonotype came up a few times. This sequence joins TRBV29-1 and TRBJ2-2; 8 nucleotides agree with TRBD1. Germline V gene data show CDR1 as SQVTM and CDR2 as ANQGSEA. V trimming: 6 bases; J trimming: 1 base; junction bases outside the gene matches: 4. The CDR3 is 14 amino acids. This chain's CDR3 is CSVDGQGNTGELFF. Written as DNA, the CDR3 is TGCAGCGTCGATGGACAGGGGAACACCGGGGAGCTGTTTTTT.